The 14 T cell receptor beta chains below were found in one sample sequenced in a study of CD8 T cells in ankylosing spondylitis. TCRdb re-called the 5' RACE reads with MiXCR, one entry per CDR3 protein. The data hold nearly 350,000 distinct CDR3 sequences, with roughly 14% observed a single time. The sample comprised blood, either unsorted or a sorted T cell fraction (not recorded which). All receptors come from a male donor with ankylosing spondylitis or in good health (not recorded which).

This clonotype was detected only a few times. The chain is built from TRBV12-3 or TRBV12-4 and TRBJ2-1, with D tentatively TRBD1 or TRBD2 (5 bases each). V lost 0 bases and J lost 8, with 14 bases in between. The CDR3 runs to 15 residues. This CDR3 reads CASSLARGRGDEQFF. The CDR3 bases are TGTGCCAGCAGTTTAGCGCGTGGCAGAGGGGATGAGCAGTTCTTC.

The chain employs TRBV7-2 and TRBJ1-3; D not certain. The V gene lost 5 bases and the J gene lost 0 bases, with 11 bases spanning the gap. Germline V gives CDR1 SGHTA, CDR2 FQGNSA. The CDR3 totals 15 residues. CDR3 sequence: CASSQARPSGNTIYF. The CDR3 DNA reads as TGTGCCAGCAGCCAAGCTCGGCCCTCTGGAAACACCATATATTTT.

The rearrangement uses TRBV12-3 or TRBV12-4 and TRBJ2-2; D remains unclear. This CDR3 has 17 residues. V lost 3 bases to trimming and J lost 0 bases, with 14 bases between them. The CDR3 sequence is CASSFWRNHANTGELFF. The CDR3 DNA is TGTGCCAGCAGTTTTTGGCGGAACCACGCGAACACCGGGGAGCTGTTTTTT.

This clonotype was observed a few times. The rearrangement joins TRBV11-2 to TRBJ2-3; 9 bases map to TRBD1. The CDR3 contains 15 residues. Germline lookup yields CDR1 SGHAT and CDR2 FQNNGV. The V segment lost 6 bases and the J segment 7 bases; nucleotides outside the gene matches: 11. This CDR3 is CASSSGDRVTYTQYF. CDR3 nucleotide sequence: TGTGCCAGCAGTTCCGGGGACAGGGTCACCTATACGCAGTATTTT.

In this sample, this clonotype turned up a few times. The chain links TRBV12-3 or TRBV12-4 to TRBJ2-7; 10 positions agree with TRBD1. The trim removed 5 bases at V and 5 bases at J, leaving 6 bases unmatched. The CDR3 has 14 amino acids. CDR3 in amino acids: CASSPRDRGHEQYF. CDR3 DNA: TGTGCCAGCAGTCCCCGGGACAGGGGCCACGAGCAGTACTTC.

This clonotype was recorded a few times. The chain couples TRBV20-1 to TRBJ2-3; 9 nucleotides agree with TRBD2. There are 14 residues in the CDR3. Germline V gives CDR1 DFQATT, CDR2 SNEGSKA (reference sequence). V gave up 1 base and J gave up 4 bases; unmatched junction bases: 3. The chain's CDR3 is CSARGLAGSDTQYF. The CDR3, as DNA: TGCAGTGCTAGAGGCCTAGCGGGATCAGATACGCAGTATTTT.

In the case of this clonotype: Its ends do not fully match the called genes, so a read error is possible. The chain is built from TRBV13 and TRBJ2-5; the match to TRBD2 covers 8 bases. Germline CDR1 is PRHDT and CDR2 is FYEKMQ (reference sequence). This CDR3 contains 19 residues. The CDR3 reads CACSRFRGGSGLIQETQYF. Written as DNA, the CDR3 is TGTGCCTGCAGCCGCTTTCGGGGGGGTTCGGGACTCATACAAGAGACCCAGTACTTC. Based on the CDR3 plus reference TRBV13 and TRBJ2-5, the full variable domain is AAGVIQSPRHLIKEKRETATLKCYPIPRHDTVYWYQQGPGQDPQFLISFYEKMQSDKGSIPDRFSAQQFSDYHSELNMSSLELGDSALYFCACSRFRGGSGLIQETQYFGPGTRLLVL.

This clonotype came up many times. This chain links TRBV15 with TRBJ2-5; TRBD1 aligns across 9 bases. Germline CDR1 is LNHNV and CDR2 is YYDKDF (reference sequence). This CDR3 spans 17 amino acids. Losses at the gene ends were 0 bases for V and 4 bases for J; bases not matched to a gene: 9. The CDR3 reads CATSRDYGRQGGETQYF. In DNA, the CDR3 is TGTGCCACCAGCAGAGATTATGGGCGACAGGGGGGAGAGACCCAGTACTTC.

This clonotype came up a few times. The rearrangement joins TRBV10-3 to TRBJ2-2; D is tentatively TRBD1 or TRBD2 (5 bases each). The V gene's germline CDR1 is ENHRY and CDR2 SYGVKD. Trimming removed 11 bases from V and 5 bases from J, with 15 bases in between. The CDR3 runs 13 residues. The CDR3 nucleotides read TGTGCCCGCCGCCCGGGGCCGACCGGGGAGCTGTTTTTT. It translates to CARRPGPTGELFF.

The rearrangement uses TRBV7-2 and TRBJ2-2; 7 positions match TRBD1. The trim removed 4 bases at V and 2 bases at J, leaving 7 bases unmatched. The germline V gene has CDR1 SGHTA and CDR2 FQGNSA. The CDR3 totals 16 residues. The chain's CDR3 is CASSSYRGVNTGELFF. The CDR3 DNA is TGTGCCAGCAGCTCATACAGGGGAGTCAACACCGGGGAGCTGTTTTTT.

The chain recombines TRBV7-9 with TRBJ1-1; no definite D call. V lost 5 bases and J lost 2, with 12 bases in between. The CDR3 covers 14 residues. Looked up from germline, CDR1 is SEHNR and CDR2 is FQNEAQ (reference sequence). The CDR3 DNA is TGTGCCAGCAGCCACGCAACAGCTAACACTGAAGCTTTCTTT. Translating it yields CASSHATANTEAFF.

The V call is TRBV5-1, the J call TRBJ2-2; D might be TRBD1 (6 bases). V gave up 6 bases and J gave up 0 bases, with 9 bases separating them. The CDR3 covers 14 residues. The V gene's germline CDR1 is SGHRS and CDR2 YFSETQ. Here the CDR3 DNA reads TGCGCCAGCAACGGACAGACGAACACCGGGGAGCTGTTTTTT. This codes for CASNGQTNTGELFF. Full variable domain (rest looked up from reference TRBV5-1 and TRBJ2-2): KAGVTQTPRYLIKTRGQQVTLSCSPISGHRSVSWYQQTPGQGLQFLFEYFSETQRNKGNFPGRFSGRQFSNSRSEMNVSTLELGDSALYLCASNGQTNTGELFFGEGSRLTVL.

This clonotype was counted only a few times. CDR3 coding DNA: TGTGCCAGCAGAGAAATCGAGGGTTGGGATGGCTACACCTTC. Protein sequence: CASREIEGWDGYTF. This rearrangement joins TRBV25-1 to TRBJ1-2; D gene ambiguous. The germline V and J ends were trimmed by 6 bases and 6 bases, with 17 bases remaining between them. Germline-derived CDR1 and CDR2 are MGHDK and SYGVNS. The CDR3 has 14 residues.

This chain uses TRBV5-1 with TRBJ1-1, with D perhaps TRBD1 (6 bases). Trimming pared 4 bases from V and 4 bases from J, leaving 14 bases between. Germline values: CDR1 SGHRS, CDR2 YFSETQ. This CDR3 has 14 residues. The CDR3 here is CASSLEGGRTEAFF. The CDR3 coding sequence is TGCGCCAGCAGCCTGGAGGGGGGCCGCACTGAAGCTTTCTTT.